The present entry profiles one T cell receptor (beta chain) with its context. The antigen remains unidentified. The sample is drawn from a study of radiotherapy plus CTLA-4 blockade in lung cancer. Study-wide points: Some TCR clones had been derived from tumors. These clones expanded in peripheral blood after radiotherapy plus ipilimumab.

TCRdb's table, derived via immunoSEQ multiplex PCR, lists solely in-frame clones and lacks some. The profile shows some 110,000 clones, approximately 80% of them singletons. CTLA-4 blockade with ipilimumab, together with focal radiation, was given to patients with chemo-refractory metastatic non-small-cell lung cancer. The CDR3 spans 14 residues. Germline CDR1 reads KGHSH; CDR2 reads LQKENI. The V gene end was trimmed by 6 bases and the J gene end by 3 bases; junction bases not matched to a gene: 5. The sequence derives from a human donor with non-small cell lung cancer that progressed on radiotherapy plus ipilimumab. Some clones in this sample may be carry-over from other donors' samples. The chain links TRBV18 to TRBJ2-3; 8 nucleotides agree with TRBD2. Sequencing used peripheral blood, obtained from a patient treated with radiotherapy plus ipilimumab. The CDR3 loop reads CASSERGRTDTQYF. CDR3 DNA sequence: TGTGCCAGCTCGGAGCGGGGGAGGACAGATACGCAGTATTTT. The full variable domain, completed using reference TRBV18 and TRBJ2-3, is NAGVMQNPRHLVRRRGQEARLRCSPMKGHSHVYWYRQLPEEGLKFMVYLQKENIIDESGMPKERFSAEFPKEGPSILRIQQVVRGDSAAYFCASSERGRTDTQYFGPGTRLTVL.